Following are 14 T cell receptor beta chains from one sample sequenced in a study of control samples from healthy donors and cancer patients. TCRdb's copy holds only in-frame clones and misses some; the assay was immunoSEQ multiplex PCR. In the table there are more than 50,000 clones, nearly 90% of which are singletons. The sample was blood. Receptor source: a man aged 45-65 years in good health.

This clone has only a few counts. This chain's CDR3 is CASSQTGGQETQYF. CDR3 in DNA: TGTGCCAGCAGCCAGACAGGGGGCCAAGAGACCCAGTACTTC. The V and J genes are TRBV3-1 (or the pseudogene TRBV3-2) and TRBJ2-5; TRBD1 matches at 9 bases. CDR1 is LGHDT and CDR2 is YNNKEL in the germline V gene (reference sequence). V was pared by 3 bases and J by 1 base, with 0 bases of the junction left unmatched. The CDR3 spans 14 residues.

The count of this clone is one. The V gene is TRBV5-4, the J gene TRBJ1-3; a weak D match, TRBD1 (5 bases). The CDR3 is 14 residues long. CDR1 and CDR2 from the germline V gene are SGHNT and YYREEE (reference sequence). With 0 bases removed from V and 3 bases from J, the gap between germline ends came to 7 bases. CDR3 nucleotides: TGTGCCAGCAGCTTGGGGGGGAGTGGAAACACCATATATTTT. Residues: CASSLGGSGNTIYF.

The chain joins TRBV5-1 to TRBJ2-2; 7 bases map to TRBD1. CDR3 length: 17 amino acids. After removal of 5 bases from V and 1 base from J, the junction contained 11 bases not matched to a gene. Looked up from germline, CDR1 is SGHRS and CDR2 is YFSETQ. The CDR3, as DNA: TGCGCCAGCAGATTGAGGCCGACAGGGTTGAACACCGGGGAGCTGTTTTTT. Translated, it gives CASRLRPTGLNTGELFF.

This rearrangement joins TRBV14 to TRBJ2-7; 8 bases line up with TRBD1. The V and J ends lost 4 bases and 0 bases, in that order; junction bases with no gene match: 2. The length of the CDR3 is 14 residues. Per the germline V gene, CDR1 is SGHDN and CDR2 is FVKESK. DNA of the CDR3: TGTGCCAGCAGCCTCGGGACAGGCTCCTACGAGCAGTACTTC. This gives the protein CASSLGTGSYEQYF.

The gene calls are TRBV29-1 and TRBJ2-1, with D unresolved. V lost 0 bases, J lost 4 bases, and 10 bases lay in between. Per germline, CDR1 SQVTM and CDR2 ANQGSEA. The CDR3 length is 14 residues. CDR3 in amino acids: CSVEDGLLYNEQFF. CDR3 coding DNA: TGCAGCGTTGAAGATGGGCTGCTGTACAATGAGCAGTTCTTC.

About this clone: Compared with germline, one end of the junction differs, possibly owing to a read error. The chain links TRBV9 to TRBJ2-7; perhaps D is TRBD1 or TRBD2 (7 bases each). Germline loops: CDR1 SGDLS, CDR2 YYNGEE. The CDR3 is 14 residues long. The CDR3 here is CARSRGEGAHEQYF. The CDR3 DNA follows: TGTGCCCGCAGCCGGGGGGAGGGGGCCCACGAGCAGTACTTC.

The chain combines TRBV6-5 with TRBJ1-3, with unresolved D. Trimming pared 8 bases from V and 3 bases from J, leaving 11 bases between. The CDR3 covers 13 residues. CDR1 and CDR2 from the germline V gene are MNHEY and SVGAGI. In DNA form, the CDR3 reads TGTGCCAGCGCCCAAACGGATGGAAACACCATATATTTT. This codes for CASAQTDGNTIYF.

This clone has a handful of counts. This chain links TRBV18 with TRBJ1-2; possibly TRBD1 for D (6 bases). This CDR3 comprises 15 residues. V lost 4 bases, J lost 3 bases, and 15 bases lay in between. Germline CDR1 and CDR2: KGHSH and LQKENI. The CDR3 sequence: CASSRQAKTHYGYTF. In DNA form, the CDR3 reads TGTGCCAGCTCACGACAGGCCAAAACCCACTATGGCTACACCTTC. Full variable domain (outside the CDR3, taken from reference TRBV18 and TRBJ1-2): NAGVMQNPRHLVRRRGQEARLRCSPMKGHSHVYWYRQLPEEGLKFMVYLQKENIIDESGMPKERFSAEFPKEGPSILRIQQVVRGDSAAYFCASSRQAKTHYGYTFGSGTRLTVV.

This clone was observed a single time. The chain has TRBV2 and TRBJ1-1; D not resolved. The CDR3 contains 17 residues. Trimming left V 4 bases short and J 3 bases short, with 21 bases between. Germline V lookup: CDR1 SNHLY, CDR2 FYNNEI. The CDR3 is CASSGLRRSYSYTEAFF. CDR3 coding DNA: TGTGCCAGCAGTGGCTTACGGAGATCTTATAGTTACACTGAAGCTTTCTTT.

This rearrangement joins TRBV11-1 to TRBJ1-4, with a weak D call TRBD1 (6 bases). Between the trimmed V and J ends, which lost 5 bases and 7 bases, there was a span of 17 bases. The germline V gene has CDR1 SGHAT and CDR2 FQDESV (reference sequence). This CDR3 has 15 residues. The CDR3 protein is CASSKGPQGGEKLFF. CDR3 DNA: TGTGCCAGCAGCAAAGGGCCACAGGGCGGTGAAAAACTGTTTTTT.

The V gene is TRBV25-1, the J gene TRBJ2-5, with 7 bases aligning to TRBD2. Germline V gene lookup returns CDR1 MGHDK and CDR2 SYGVNS. V lost 1 base and J lost 0; bases outside the gene matches: 11. This CDR3 comprises 18 residues. In nucleotides, the CDR3 is TGTGCCAGCAGTGAATTTAAGGCTAGCGGACGGTACCAAGAGACCCAGTACTTC. This translates into CASSEFKASGRYQETQYF.

V and J are TRBV4-3 and TRBJ2-2, with 8 nucleotides matching TRBD2. This CDR3 is built from 18 residues. V lost 0 bases to trimming and J lost 5 bases; unmatched junction nucleotides: 11. Germline-derived CDR1 and CDR2 are LGHNA and YSLEER. CDR3 amino acids: CASSQDRGLGGNTGELFF. As DNA, the CDR3 is TGCGCCAGCAGCCAAGATAGGGGACTAGGGGGAAATACCGGGGAGCTGTTTTTT.

This clone was counted once. V and J are TRBV28 and TRBJ1-5, with no clear D. The CDR3 covers 13 residues. Trimming removed 2 bases at V and 4 bases at J, with 6 bases between. Germline loops: CDR1 MDHEN, CDR2 SYDVKM. The CDR3 spells CASSLLTNQPQHF. The DNA for the CDR3 is TGTGCCAGCAGTTTACTCACAAATCAGCCCCAGCATTTT.

The rearrangement uses TRBV7-3 and TRBJ2-2; 11 positions agree with TRBD2. Germline V gene sequence: CDR1 SGHTA, CDR2 FQGTGA. This CDR3 is built from 16 residues. The V gene end was trimmed by 5 bases and the J gene end by 0 bases; junction bases not matched to a gene: 2. CDR3 sequence (DNA): TGTGCCAGCAGCACGACTAGCGGGGCGAACACCGGGGAGCTGTTTTTT. Residues: CASSTTSGANTGELFF.